The rows below give T cell receptor beta chains drawn from one sample of a study of somatic mutations in cytotoxic T cells in rheumatoid arthritis. TCRdb's table, derived via immunoSEQ multiplex PCR, lists solely in-frame clones and lacks some. Of around 20,000 clones in the sample, 68% were seen once. Specimen: CD8+ T cells sorted from blood. Every receptor here comes from an adult with rheumatoid arthritis. Both conserved end residues are part of each CDR3. Each record gives: clone size, D gene, V gene, J gene, CDR3 DNA, CDR3 protein. A D gene is named only where the DNA matches it firmly. Rows may omit the clone size; those that give it use once, few, many or a size class.

clone size: .
D gene: .
V gene: TRBV4-1
J gene: TRBJ2-1
CDR3 DNA: TGCGCCAGCAGCCAAAAACTCTCCAATGAGCAGTTCTTC
CDR3 protein: CASSQKLSNEQFF

clone size: once
D gene: TRBD1
V gene: TRBV29-1
J gene: TRBJ1-2
CDR3 DNA: TGCAGCGTTTTGGAGGGGGCGGGTGGCTACACCTTC
CDR3 protein: CSVLEGAGGYTF

clone size: .
D gene: .
V gene: TRBV11-2
J gene: TRBJ2-3
CDR3 DNA: TGTGCCAGCAGCTCAGGGGTGGAAGATACGCAGTATTTT
CDR3 protein: CASSSGVEDTQYF

clone size: .
D gene: .
V gene: TRBV29-1
J gene: TRBJ1-2
CDR3 DNA: TGCAGCGTTGAAAGGGGGATTGGCTATGGCTACACCTTC
CDR3 protein: CSVERGIGYGYTF

clone size: .
D gene: .
V gene: TRBV6-1
J gene: TRBJ2-5
CDR3 DNA: TGTGCCAGCAGTGAAGCTCGGGGGGCGGAGCAAGAGACCCAGTACTTC
CDR3 protein: CASSEARGAEQETQYF

clone size: .
D gene: .
V gene: TRBV18
J gene: TRBJ1-4
CDR3 DNA: TGTGCCAGCTCACCACCGAGGGAGGTTAATGAAAAACTGTTTTTT
CDR3 protein: CASSPPREVNEKLFF

clone size: .
D gene: TRBD1
V gene: TRBV6-5
J gene: TRBJ1-1
CDR3 DNA: TGTGCCAGCAGCCACCCCGGGACAGGGGGTGGATCAGCTTTCTTT
CDR3 protein: CASSHPGTGGGSAFF

clone size: .
D gene: TRBD2
V gene: TRBV7-9
J gene: TRBJ2-3
CDR3 DNA: TGTGCCAGCAGCCCAACTAGCGGGCGGAGCACAGATACGCAGTATTTT
CDR3 protein: CASSPTSGRSTDTQYF

clone size: .
D gene: TRBD1
V gene: TRBV5-1
J gene: TRBJ2-7
CDR3 DNA: TGCGCCAGCAGCTTGCGTCAGGGGGCGAATTACGAGCAGTACTTC
CDR3 protein: CASSLRQGANYEQYF

clone size: .
D gene: TRBD2
V gene: TRBV11-3
J gene: TRBJ2-3
CDR3 DNA: TGTGCCAGCAGCGGACTAGCGGGGGAGCTCACAGATACGCAGTATTTT
CDR3 protein: CASSGLAGELTDTQYF

clone size: .
D gene: TRBD1
V gene: TRBV9
J gene: TRBJ2-7
CDR3 DNA: TGTGCCAGCAGCGTAGAAGGACAGGGCTTCGGGGAGCAGTACTTC
CDR3 protein: CASSVEGQGFGEQYF

clone size: .
D gene: .
V gene: TRBV7-6
J gene: TRBJ2-6
CDR3 DNA: TGTGCCAGCAGCTTAATGGCCGGGGCCAACGTCCTGACTTTC
CDR3 protein: CASSLMAGANVLTF

clone size: .
D gene: .
V gene: TRBV15
J gene: TRBJ2-5
CDR3 DNA: TGTGCCACCAGCAGAGATTGGGAGGACACCCGAGGGACCCAGTACTTC
CDR3 protein: CATSRDWEDTRGTQYF

clone size: .
D gene: TRBD1
V gene: TRBV5-4
J gene: TRBJ1-2
CDR3 DNA: TGTGCCAGCAGTTTAACAGGGGGCTGCTATGGCTACACCTTC
CDR3 protein: CASSLTGGCYGYTF

clone size: .
D gene: .
V gene: TRBV4-3
J gene: TRBJ1-1
CDR3 DNA: TGCGCCAGCAGCCAAGATCTAGCGGGCGACCAAAACTTGGTTTTTGAAGCTTTCTTT
CDR3 protein: CASSQDLAGDQNLVFEAFF

clone size: .
D gene: .
V gene: TRBV19
J gene: TRBJ1-1
CDR3 DNA: TGTGCCAGTAGTACAGGTGGGATACCGAACACTGAAGCTTTCTTT
CDR3 protein: CASSTGGIPNTEAFF

clone size: .
D gene: .
V gene: TRBV9
J gene: TRBJ2-3
CDR3 DNA: TGTGCCAGCAGCGTGGAAGGACATACGCAGTATTTT
CDR3 protein: CASSVEGHTQYF

clone size: .
D gene: TRBD2
V gene: TRBV7-6
J gene: TRBJ2-5
CDR3 DNA: TGTGCCAGCAGCTTAGAACAGCGGGGGGGCCTTGGAGAGACCCAGTACTTC
CDR3 protein: CASSLEQRGGLGETQYF

clone size: .
D gene: .
V gene: TRBV4-2
J gene: TRBJ2-1
CDR3 DNA: TGTGCCAGCAGCCAAGGAGGCTGGGAGCGTGATGAGCAGTTCTTC
CDR3 protein: CASSQGGWERDEQFF

clone size: few
D gene: .
V gene: TRBV28
J gene: TRBJ2-7
CDR3 DNA: TGTGCCAGCAGTTCCACAGGGTTGTACGAGCAGTACTTC
CDR3 protein: CASSSTGLYEQYF

clone size: .
D gene: .
V gene: TRBV11-3
J gene: TRBJ1-5
CDR3 DNA: TGTGCCAGCACCAACAAGAGCCCCACTCAGCCCCAGCATTTT
CDR3 protein: CASTNKSPTQPQHF

clone size: few
D gene: .
V gene: TRBV4-1
J gene: TRBJ1-3
CDR3 DNA: TGCGCCAGCAGCCAAGGAAACACCATATATTTT
CDR3 protein: CASSQGNTIYF

clone size: few
D gene: .
V gene: TRBV21-1
J gene: TRBJ2-1
CDR3 DNA: TGTGCCAGCAGCAAAAGGGGAAAGGATGAGCAGTTCTTC
CDR3 protein: CASSKRGKDEQFF

clone size: .
D gene: .
V gene: TRBV2
J gene: TRBJ2-7
CDR3 DNA: TGTGCCAGCTACCCCCCAAGCGGATCGGACGAGCAGTACTTC
CDR3 protein: CASYPPSGSDEQYF

clone size: .
D gene: TRBD1
V gene: TRBV27
J gene: TRBJ1-6
CDR3 DNA: TGTGCCAGCAGGTTTGGGGAGCAGGGGGCATATTCACCCCTCCACTTT
CDR3 protein: CASRFGEQGAYSPLHF

clone size: .
D gene: .
V gene: TRBV7-2
J gene: TRBJ2-3
CDR3 DNA: TGTGCCCTTCCCCGGGACGGCACAGATACGCAGTATTTT
CDR3 protein: CALPRDGTDTQYF

clone size: .
D gene: TRBD1
V gene: TRBV18
J gene: TRBJ2-5
CDR3 DNA: TGTGCCAGCTCACCACGAGTCCAACAGGGGGCTGGGGAGACCCAGTACTTC
CDR3 protein: CASSPRVQQGAGETQYF

clone size: .
D gene: .
V gene: TRBV6-5
J gene: TRBJ1-5
CDR3 DNA: TGTGCCAGCAGTTCCGGTGTAGGGGACAATCAGCCCCAGCATTTT
CDR3 protein: CASSSGVGDNQPQHF

clone size: .
D gene: .
V gene: TRBV16
J gene: TRBJ1-2
CDR3 DNA: TGTGCCAGCAGCCAAGGAGATTCTGGCTACACCTTC
CDR3 protein: CASSQGDSGYTF

clone size: few
D gene: .
V gene: TRBV10-2
J gene: TRBJ2-2
CDR3 DNA: TGCGCCAGCAGTCTCGGTGGGGCAGCTTTAACCGGGGAGCTGTTTTTT
CDR3 protein: CASSLGGAALTGELFF

clone size: .
D gene: .
V gene: TRBV13
J gene: TRBJ1-2
CDR3 DNA: TGTGCCAGCAGCTTGAGGGTAGTTAACTATGGCTACACCTTC
CDR3 protein: CASSLRVVNYGYTF

clone size: .
D gene: .
V gene: TRBV15
J gene: TRBJ2-3
CDR3 DNA: TGTGCCACCACCCCGGAGGGGGCAGGAACAGATACGCAGTATTTT
CDR3 protein: CATTPEGAGTDTQYF

clone size: .
D gene: TRBD2
V gene: TRBV4-2
J gene: TRBJ2-3
CDR3 DNA: TGTGCCAGCAGCCCCCGGGGCCTAGCGGAACCAGATACGCAGTATTTT
CDR3 protein: CASSPRGLAEPDTQYF

clone size: .
D gene: .
V gene: TRBV5-6
J gene: TRBJ2-1
CDR3 DNA: TGTGCCACAACGGGGAAGGGCAATGAGCAGTTCTTC
CDR3 protein: CATTGKGNEQFF

clone size: .
D gene: .
V gene: TRBV29-1
J gene: TRBJ1-1
CDR3 DNA: TGCAGCGTTGAAGAGTCGGTCGGGGGCACTGAAGCTTTCTTT
CDR3 protein: CSVEESVGGTEAFF

clone size: .
D gene: TRBD1
V gene: TRBV7-8
J gene: TRBJ1-1
CDR3 DNA: TGTGCCAGCAGCTTATACCGGGACAGGACGTACACTGAAGCTTTCTTT
CDR3 protein: CASSLYRDRTYTEAFF

clone size: .
D gene: .
V gene: TRBV14
J gene: TRBJ1-6
CDR3 DNA: TGTGCCAGCAGCCGGGGGCCGTTATCGAGCTCCTATAATTCACCCCTCCACTTT
CDR3 protein: CASSRGPLSSSYNSPLHF

clone size: .
D gene: TRBD1
V gene: TRBV11-1
J gene: TRBJ2-1
CDR3 DNA: TGTGCCAGCAGCTCCCGACAGGGAGCTGAGCAGTTCTTC
CDR3 protein: CASSSRQGAEQFF

clone size: .
D gene: .
V gene: TRBV5-4
J gene: TRBJ2-3
CDR3 DNA: TGTGCCAGCAGCTCGGGGGCAGATACGCAGTATTTT
CDR3 protein: CASSSGADTQYF

clone size: once
D gene: .
V gene: TRBV4-3
J gene: TRBJ1-4
CDR3 DNA: TGCGCCAGCAGCCAAGATACCGGCTCTAATGAAAAACTGTTTTTT
CDR3 protein: CASSQDTGSNEKLFF

clone size: .
D gene: .
V gene: TRBV2
J gene: TRBJ2-4
CDR3 DNA: TGTGCCAGCAGTGTGGGGACGGATCAGTACTTC
CDR3 protein: CASSVGTDQYF

clone size: .
D gene: TRBD1
V gene: TRBV7-6
J gene: TRBJ2-7
CDR3 DNA: TGTGCCAGCAGCTTAGGACAGGGAGATTCCGAGCAGTACTTC
CDR3 protein: CASSLGQGDSEQYF

clone size: .
D gene: .
V gene: TRBV13
J gene: TRBJ2-1
CDR3 DNA: TGTGCCAGCAGCTTAGGGAAGGGACATTTTGAGCAGTTCTTC
CDR3 protein: CASSLGKGHFEQFF

clone size: .
D gene: TRBD2
V gene: TRBV7-9
J gene: TRBJ2-3
CDR3 DNA: TGTGCCAGCATCCTAACTAGCGGGGAAATAGATACGCAGTATTTT
CDR3 protein: CASILTSGEIDTQYF

clone size: .
D gene: .
V gene: TRBV19
J gene: TRBJ2-1
CDR3 DNA: TGTGCCAGTAGTTTGCAGAGACACAATGAGCAGTTCTTC
CDR3 protein: CASSLQRHNEQFF

clone size: .
D gene: .
V gene: TRBV12-5
J gene: TRBJ2-7
CDR3 DNA: TGTGCTAGTGGGAATTCACTGCGGCAGGGGAAGGACGAGCAGTACTTC
CDR3 protein: CASGNSLRQGKDEQYF

clone size: .
D gene: TRBD1
V gene: TRBV7-6
J gene: TRBJ1-1
CDR3 DNA: TGTGCCAGCAGCTTAGAAAGGTTAGGACAGGACACTGAAGCTTTCTTT
CDR3 protein: CASSLERLGQDTEAFF